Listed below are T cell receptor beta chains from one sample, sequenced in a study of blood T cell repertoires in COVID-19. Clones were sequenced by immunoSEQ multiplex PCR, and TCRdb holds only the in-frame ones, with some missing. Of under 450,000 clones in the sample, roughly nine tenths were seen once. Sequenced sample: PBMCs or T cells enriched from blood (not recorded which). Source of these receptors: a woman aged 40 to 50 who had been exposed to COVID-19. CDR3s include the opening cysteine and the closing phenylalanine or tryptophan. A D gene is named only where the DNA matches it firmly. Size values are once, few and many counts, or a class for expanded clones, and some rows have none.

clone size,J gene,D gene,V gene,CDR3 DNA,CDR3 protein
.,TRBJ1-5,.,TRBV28,TGTGCCAGCAGCTTCAGGACTTCTAGCAATCAGCCCCAGCATTTT,CASSFRTSSNQPQHF
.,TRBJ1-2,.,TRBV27,TGTGCCAGCAGTTCAGAACAGGGAGGGGGAATCTATGGCTACACCTTC,CASSSEQGGGIYGYTF
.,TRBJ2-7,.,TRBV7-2,TGTGCCAGCAGCCCCCAATACGGAGCCTACGAGCAGTACTTC,CASSPQYGAYEQYF
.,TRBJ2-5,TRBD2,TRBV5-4,TGTGCCAGCAGCTTGGAGGTCCGCGGGGGGACCCAGTACTTC,CASSLEVRGGTQYF
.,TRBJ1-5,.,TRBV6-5,TGTGCCAGCATTATAGGGAGTATTAGCAATCAGCCCCAGCATTTT,CASIIGSISNQPQHF
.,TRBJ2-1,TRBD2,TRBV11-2,TGTGCCAGCAGCTTCAGCGGGGGGTCTTACAATGAGCAGTTCTTC,CASSFSGGSYNEQFF
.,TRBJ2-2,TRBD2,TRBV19,TGTGCCAGTAGTGGTGGGGGGGACACCGGGGAGCTGTTTTTT,CASSGGGDTGELFF
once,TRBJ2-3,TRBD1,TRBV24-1,TGTGCCACCAGTGTTTTGACAGGGACAACAGATACGCAGTATTTT,CATSVLTGTTDTQYF
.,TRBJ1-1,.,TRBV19,TGTGCCAGTAGTAGAGGGGGGAACACTGAAGCTTTCTTT,CASSRGGNTEAFF
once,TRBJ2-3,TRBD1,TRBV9,TGTGCCAGCAGCCTACAGGGGAGCAGCACAGATACGCAGTATTTT,CASSLQGSSTDTQYF
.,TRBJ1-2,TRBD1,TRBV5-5,TGTGCCAGCAGCGATGGACAGGGCAATGGCTACACCTTC,CASSDGQGNGYTF
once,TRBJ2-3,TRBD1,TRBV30,TGTGCCTGGAGTTCGGGACAGGGGGGCGGTACGCAGTATTTT,CAWSSGQGGGTQYF
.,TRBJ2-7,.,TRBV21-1,TGTGCCAGCAGCAAAGGGGAAAGGACAACCTACGAGCAGTACTTC,CASSKGERTTYEQYF
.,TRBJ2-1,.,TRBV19,TGTGCCAGTAGTATCTCCAGGGCCTCCTACAATGAGCAGTTCTTC,CASSISRASYNEQFF
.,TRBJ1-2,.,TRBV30,TGTGCCTGGTCGGTAAACTATGGCTACACCTTC,CAWSVNYGYTF
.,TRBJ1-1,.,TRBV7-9,TGTGCCAGCAGCTCACAGAGCAGTGAAGCTTTCTTT,CASSSQSSEAFF
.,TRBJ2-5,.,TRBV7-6,TGTGCCAGCAGCGCGAGCGGCCAAGAGACCCAGTACTTC,CASSASGQETQYF
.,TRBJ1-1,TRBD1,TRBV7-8,TGTGCCAGCAGTAAACAGGGGGCGGGCACTGAAGCTTTCTTT,CASSKQGAGTEAFF
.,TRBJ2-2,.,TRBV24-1,TGTGCCACCAGTGCCTACACCGGGGAGCTGTTTTTT,CATSAYTGELFF
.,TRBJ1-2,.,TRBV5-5,TGTGCCAGCAGCGGACAGAAGCCCTATGGCTACACCTTC,CASSGQKPYGYTF
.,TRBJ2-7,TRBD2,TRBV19,TGTGCCAGTAGAGATAGCGGGAAGGGTGATGAGCAGTACTTC,CASRDSGKGDEQYF
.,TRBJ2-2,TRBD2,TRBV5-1,TGCGCCAGCAGCCGTAGGGGGGCTAGCGGGGCGAACACCGGGGAGCTGTTTTTT,CASSRRGASGANTGELFF
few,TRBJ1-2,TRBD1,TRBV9,TGTGCCAGCAGCGTAGGCCCCGCAGGACAGGGCCCTTCCTATGGCTACACCTTC,CASSVGPAGQGPSYGYTF
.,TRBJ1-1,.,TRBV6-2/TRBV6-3,TGTGCCAGCAGTTATGTCCTCGGCACTGAAGCTTTCTTT,CASSYVLGTEAFF
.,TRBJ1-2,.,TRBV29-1,TGCAGCGTTGTTGAGGGATTCAACTATGGCTACACCTTC,CSVVEGFNYGYTF
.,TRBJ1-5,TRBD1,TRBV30,TGTGCCTGGAGTGGACCCGGGACAGGGGTTAATCAGCCCCAGCATTTT,CAWSGPGTGVNQPQHF
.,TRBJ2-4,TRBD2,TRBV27,TGTGCCAGCAGTCCGTTAGCGGGGGGGCCGGGGAACATTCAGTACTTC,CASSPLAGGPGNIQYF
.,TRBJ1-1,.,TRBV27,TGTGCCAGCAGTTTATTAGGGGTGAACACTGAAGCTTTCTTT,CASSLLGVNTEAFF